A single count supports the clone carrying this T cell receptor (beta chain). Antigen: not known. This sample is drawn from a study of graft-versus-host responses after intestinal transplantation. TCRdb keeps only in-frame clones here, not all; method: immunoSEQ multiplex PCR. The table includes over 120,000 clones, 80% to 95% detected once. The source material was unstimulated CD4+ T cells sorted from spleen or lymph node cells, sampled before intestinal transplant. The source is a human donor who received an intestinal transplant.

The CDR3 here is CASSEFRGITGELFF. CDR3 DNA: TGTGCCAGCAGTGAGTTTAGGGGGATTACCGGGGAGCTGTTTTTT. The chain couples TRBV6-1 to TRBJ2-2; D is perhaps TRBD1 (6 bases). Germline V lookup: CDR1 MNHNS, CDR2 SASEGT. The CDR3 is 15 residues long. The V end was cut by 3 bases, the J end by 5 bases, with 13 bases between.